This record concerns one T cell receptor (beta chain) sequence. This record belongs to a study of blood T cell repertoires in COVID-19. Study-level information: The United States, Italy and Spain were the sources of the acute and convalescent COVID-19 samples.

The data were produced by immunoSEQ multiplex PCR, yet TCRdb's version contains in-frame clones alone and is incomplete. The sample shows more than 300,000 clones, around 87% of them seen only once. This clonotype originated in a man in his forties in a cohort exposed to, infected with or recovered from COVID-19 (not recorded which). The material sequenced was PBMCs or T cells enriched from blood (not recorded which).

This CDR3 reads CASSLLQASYNSPLHF. Here the CDR3 DNA reads TGTGCCAGCAGCTTGTTACAGGCTTCATATAATTCACCCCTCCACTTT. The J gene is TRBJ1-6, the V gene TRBV5-4, with D possibly being TRBD1 (5 bases). CDR1 and CDR2 from the germline V gene are SGHNT and YYREEE (reference sequence). V was cut by 1 base and J by 4 bases, with 12 bases left in between. The CDR3 contains 16 residues.